Listed below are T cell receptor beta chains from one sample, sequenced in a study of T cells in narcolepsy. The table came from immunoSEQ multiplex PCR; TCRdb's copy has only in-frame clones and leaves some out. The sample lists approximately 25,000 clones; approximately 62% were seen once. The specimen was memory (CD45RA-) CD4+ T cells from blood. The receptors originated from a human donor in good health. CDR3s include the opening cysteine and the closing phenylalanine or tryptophan. A D gene is named only where the DNA matches it firmly. Size is omitted from some rows. Given values are once, few, many or a class for expanded clones.

size: once
J: TRBJ2-7
V: TRBV14
D: TRBD2
DNA: TGTGCCAGCAGCCTCCCCTGGCGCGGGGGTATTCCCGAGCAGTACTTC
CDR3: CASSLPWRGGIPEQYF

size: -
J: TRBJ2-5
V: TRBV11-2
D: -
DNA: TGTGCCAGCAGCGCCGGGATCCAGGAGACCCAGTACTTC
CDR3: CASSAGIQETQYF

size: -
J: TRBJ2-1
V: TRBV2
D: TRBD1
DNA: TGTGCCAGCAGGGGTGATACAGGGGTTGGTGAGCAGTTCTTC
CDR3: CASRGDTGVGEQFF

size: -
J: TRBJ2-1
V: TRBV11-1
D: TRBD2
DNA: TGTGCCAGCAGCCTCTACTGGCGGGAGATCAATGAGCAGTTCTTC
CDR3: CASSLYWREINEQFF

size: -
J: TRBJ1-6
V: TRBV5-1
D: -
DNA: TGCGCCAGCAGCCCGGACTATAATTCACTCCTCCACTTT
CDR3: CASSPDYNSLLHF

size: -
J: TRBJ2-6
V: TRBV30
D: TRBD2
DNA: TGTGCCGGAGATAGCGGGGCTGGGACTGGGGCCAACGTCCTGACTTTC
CDR3: CAGDSGAGTGANVLTF

size: -
J: TRBJ2-7
V: TRBV19
D: TRBD2
DNA: TGTGCCAGTAGTATCCTCTCCCCAGCGGGAAGCTCCTACGAGCAGTACTTC
CDR3: CASSILSPAGSSYEQYF

size: -
J: TRBJ2-3
V: TRBV5-4
D: -
DNA: TGTGCCAGCAGCTTAAATCAGGGCACAGATACGCAGTATTTT
CDR3: CASSLNQGTDTQYF

size: few
J: TRBJ2-2
V: TRBV6-6
D: -
DNA: TGTGCCAGCACCACGTTCCCCGGGGAGCTGTTTTTT
CDR3: CASTTFPGELFF

size: few
J: TRBJ1-2
V: TRBV7-2
D: -
DNA: TGTGCCAGCAGCCCTACCAGGCATGGCTACACCTTC
CDR3: CASSPTRHGYTF

size: -
J: TRBJ2-6
V: TRBV7-9
D: -
DNA: TGTGCCAGCACCAACTTAAGGGCTGGGGCCAACGTCCTGACTTTC
CDR3: CASTNLRAGANVLTF

size: -
J: TRBJ1-3
V: TRBV23-1
D: -
DNA: TGCGCCAGCAGTCTCTTCCATCTCTCTGGAAACACCATATATTTT
CDR3: CASSLFHLSGNTIYF

size: -
J: TRBJ1-4
V: TRBV5-5
D: -
DNA: TGTGCCAGCAGCGTTCATGAAAAACTGTTTTTT
CDR3: CASSVHEKLFF

size: -
J: TRBJ1-4
V: TRBV7-2
D: -
DNA: TGTGCCAGCAGGGTTTCGGGCCGTAATGAAAAACTGTTTTTT
CDR3: CASRVSGRNEKLFF

size: -
J: TRBJ2-2
V: TRBV30
D: -
DNA: TGTGCGGGACACACAGACGCCGGGGAGCTGTTTTTT
CDR3: CAGHTDAGELFF

size: -
J: TRBJ2-7
V: TRBV2
D: -
DNA: TGTGCCAGCATCTGGAGGACATTCGGATTCTACGAGCAGTACTTC
CDR3: CASIWRTFGFYEQYF

size: -
J: TRBJ2-7
V: TRBV5-1
D: -
DNA: TGCGCCAGCAGCTTGGACAGGGCCTACGAGCAGTACTTC
CDR3: CASSLDRAYEQYF

size: medium-sized
J: TRBJ2-5
V: TRBV2
D: -
DNA: TGTGCCAGCAAGGAGGGGGGGCAGGCCCAGTACTTC
CDR3: CASKEGGQAQYF

size: -
J: TRBJ2-3
V: TRBV6-1
D: -
DNA: TGTGCCAGCAGTGGCCAGGGAGTCACAGATACGCAGTATTTT
CDR3: CASSGQGVTDTQYF

size: few
J: TRBJ2-1
V: TRBV2
D: TRBD2
DNA: TGTGCCAGCAGCGGTAGCGGGGGGGCCAGTTACGTGCAGTTCTTC
CDR3: CASSGSGGASYVQFF

size: -
J: TRBJ2-5
V: TRBV7-9
D: TRBD1
DNA: TGTGCCAGCAGCTTGAACAGGGGGCAAGAGACCCAGTACTTC
CDR3: CASSLNRGQETQYF

size: -
J: TRBJ2-1
V: TRBV28
D: -
DNA: TGTGCCAGCCTATATGGGGGGAGGTCCTACAATGAGCAGTTCTTC
CDR3: CASLYGGRSYNEQFF

size: -
J: TRBJ2-1
V: TRBV5-4
D: -
DNA: TGTGCCAGCAGCTTACCCCCAGGGGCCTACAATGAGCAGTTCTTC
CDR3: CASSLPPGAYNEQFF

size: -
J: TRBJ1-1
V: TRBV6-1
D: -
DNA: TGTGCCAGCAGCGGTGGTACTGAAGCTTTCTTT
CDR3: CASSGGTEAFF

size: -
J: TRBJ1-1
V: TRBV7-9
D: -
DNA: TGTGCCAGCAGCTTCCAAGGGAACACTGAAGCTTTCTTT
CDR3: CASSFQGNTEAFF

size: -
J: TRBJ2-2
V: TRBV11-1
D: TRBD1
DNA: TGTGCCAGCAGCCCCCTGGACAGGGGCATGGGGGAGCTGTTTTTT
CDR3: CASSPLDRGMGELFF

size: -
J: TRBJ2-2
V: TRBV18
D: -
DNA: TGTGCCAGCTCACGGGCGGAGATGAACACCGGGGAGCTGTTTTTT
CDR3: CASSRAEMNTGELFF

size: -
J: TRBJ1-1
V: TRBV4-2
D: -
DNA: TGTGCCAGCAGCCAAGATGTGGGTCCAGAGGGTGAAGCTTTCTTT
CDR3: CASSQDVGPEGEAFF

size: -
J: TRBJ1-5
V: TRBV7-9
D: -
DNA: TGTGCCAGCAGCTCCGAGTCGGGAAATCAGCCCCAGCATTTT
CDR3: CASSSESGNQPQHF

size: once
J: TRBJ1-5
V: TRBV6-1
D: TRBD1
DNA: TGTGCCAGCAGTGGTACAGGGGGCACATCGAGCAATCAGCCCCAGCATTTT
CDR3: CASSGTGGTSSNQPQHF

size: -
J: TRBJ1-1
V: TRBV2
D: -
DNA: TGTGCCAGCAGTGAAGAGCTGGGGAACACTGAAGCTTTCTTT
CDR3: CASSEELGNTEAFF

size: -
J: TRBJ2-7
V: TRBV7-3
D: -
DNA: TGTGCCAGCAGCTTAAATGGGGACCGAACCTACGAGCAGTACTTC
CDR3: CASSLNGDRTYEQYF